The 20 T cell receptor beta chains in this list originate from one sample, sequenced in a study of early T cells in non-severe SARS-CoV-2 infection (dated by TCRdb to the early 2020s). Libraries were prepared through 5' RACE. The instrument was a NextSeq 500. The raw public reads went through TCRdb reprocessing: fastp at Q25, MiXCR clone calling, in-frame beta chains kept. Rows merge per CDR3 protein into single entries with the most common DNA and genes. The sample contains 25,000 to 35,000 distinct CDR3 sequences, around 5.7% of them found a single time. The ten largest clones capture 5.3% of the sample. The sequencing sample was made of whole blood. All receptors come from an adult who was a healthcare worker with PCR-confirmed SARS-CoV-2 infection or an uninfected control (not recorded which).

This clonotype occurred a few times. The rearrangement uses TRBV9 and TRBJ2-1; tentative D call: TRBD2 (5 bases). CDR3 length: 16 residues. The germline V gene has CDR1 SGDLS and CDR2 YYNGEE. Trimming stripped 0 bases from V and 0 bases from J, with 10 bases between. CDR3 DNA: TGTGCCAGCAGCGTAGACCGGGATAGCTCCTACAATGAGCAGTTCTTC. Amino acid sequence: CASSVDRDSSYNEQFF.

This clonotype was picked up a small number of times. V and J are TRBV30 and TRBJ1-4; D remains ambiguous. Per the germline V gene, CDR1 is GTSNPN and CDR2 is SVGIG (reference sequence). Trimming shortened V by 3 bases and J by 4 bases, and 9 bases separated the two germline ends. This CDR3 is built from 13 residues. The CDR3 loop is CAWRKGFNEKLFF. CDR3 in DNA: TGTGCCTGGAGAAAGGGTTTTAATGAAAAACTGTTTTTT. Full variable domain (outside the CDR3, taken from reference TRBV30 and TRBJ1-4): SQTIHQWPATLVQPVGSPLSLECTVEGTSNPNLYWYRQAAGRGLQLLFYSVGIGQISSEVPQNLSASRPQDRQFILSSKKLLLSDSGFYLCAWRKGFNEKLFFGSGTQLSVL.

This clonotype was counted many times. This chain links TRBV20-1 with TRBJ2-2, with TRBD2 identical over 13 bases. V was pared by 5 bases and J by 3 bases, with 3 bases of the junction left unmatched. This CDR3 is 15 amino acids long. Germline CDR1 and CDR2: DFQATT and SNEGSKA (reference sequence). CDR3 region: CSAAGLAGDTGELFF. DNA of the CDR3: TGCAGTGCTGCCGGACTAGCGGGAGACACCGGGGAGCTGTTTTTT.

This clonotype was observed many times. The chain is built from TRBV5-6 and TRBJ2-7; D not certain. The V and J ends lost 0 bases and 3 bases respectively, with 10 bases between them. CDR3 length: 14 residues. The germline V gene has CDR1 SGHDT and CDR2 YYEEEE. The CDR3 is CASSLEMGFYEQYF. CDR3 nucleotide sequence: TGTGCCAGCAGCTTGGAGATGGGGTTCTACGAGCAGTACTTC.

This clonotype has a count of ten or more. The V gene is TRBV20-1, the J gene TRBJ1-5; 8 nucleotides match TRBD1. The CDR3 totals 12 residues. Per the germline V gene, CDR1 is DFQATT and CDR2 is SNEGSKA (reference sequence). Trimming removed 3 bases from V and 5 bases from J; junction bases left unmatched: 0. The CDR3, as DNA: TGCAGTGCTAGCAGGGGGCATCAGCCCCAGCATTTT. Amino acids: CSASRGHQPQHF.

This clonotype was counted many times. V is TRBV19 and J is TRBJ1-5; no definite D call. Trimming pared 3 bases from V and 1 base from J, leaving 7 bases between. The germline gives CDR1 LNHDA, CDR2 SQIVND (reference sequence). The CDR3 runs to 14 residues. CDR3 sequence reads: CASSIYTSNQPQHF. The CDR3 DNA is TGTGCCAGTAGTATTTACACCAGCAATCAGCCCCAGCATTTT.

This clonotype was detected ten times or more. The V and J genes are TRBV14 and TRBJ1-1; D unresolved. The CDR3 has 13 amino acids. V was trimmed by 0 bases and J by 8 bases, leaving 10 bases between them. Germline values: CDR1 SGHDN, CDR2 FVKESK. CDR3 region: CASSQDHRKEAFF. In nucleotides, the CDR3 is TGTGCCAGCAGCCAAGATCACAGAAAAGAAGCTTTCTTT.

This chain joins TRBV5-1 and TRBJ2-1; D ambiguous. CDR3 length equals 15 residues. CDR1 is SGHRS and CDR2 is YFSETQ in the germline V gene. With 3 bases removed from V and 3 bases from J, the gap between germline ends came to 13 bases. Written as DNA, the CDR3 is TGCGCCAGCAGCTCCTCGGCTCCCCTCTACAATGAGCAGTTCTTC. This encodes CASSSSAPLYNEQFF.

This clonotype was seen ten or more times. The chain employs TRBV6-5 and TRBJ2-7, with unresolved D. The germline V gene has CDR1 MNHEY and CDR2 SVGAGI. Deletions cut 5 bases from V and 4 bases from J, with 12 bases between. The CDR3 contains 13 residues. CDR3 coding DNA: TGTGCCAGCAGTAAAGGACCGTCTTACGAGCAGTACTTC. Translated, it gives CASSKGPSYEQYF.

This clonotype was counted ten times or more. This chain uses TRBV20-1 with TRBJ2-7, with no clear D. CDR3 size: 10 residues. The germline V gene has CDR1 DFQATT and CDR2 SNEGSKA (reference sequence). The V and J ends lost 4 bases and 3 bases respectively, with 4 bases between them. CDR3 bases: TGCAGTGCTAAATTCTACGAGCAGTACTTC. This sequence encodes CSAKFYEQYF.

This clonotype has ten or more counts. The chain recombines TRBV12-3 or TRBV12-4 with TRBJ1-5, with D perhaps TRBD1 (6 bases). The CDR3 covers 14 residues. Deletions cut 5 bases from V and 6 bases from J, with 14 bases between. The CDR3 DNA is TGTGCCAGCAGTCGGGGAGGGGGTCTTCAGCCCCAGCATTTT. As protein: CASSRGGGLQPQHF.

This clonotype was seen repeatedly, ten times or more. V and J are TRBV27 and TRBJ2-1; 11 bases are a match to TRBD2. The CDR3 has 15 residues. The ends lost 6 bases at V and 6 bases at J; junction bases unmatched: 7. The germline CDR1 and CDR2 sequences are MNHEY and SMNVEV (reference sequence). DNA of the CDR3: TGTGCCAGCAGAGATACTAGCGGGAGCCTCAATGAGCAGTTCTTC. As protein: CASRDTSGSLNEQFF.

This clonotype was observed at least ten times. This sequence joins TRBV28 and TRBJ2-3; 9 bases line up with TRBD2. With 5 bases clipped from V and 5 bases from J, the junction kept 11 bases outside the gene matches. Germline loops: CDR1 MDHEN, CDR2 SYDVKM. The CDR3 loop spans 16 amino acids. The CDR3 here is CASSPSIAGAKDTQYF. CDR3 DNA sequence: TGTGCCAGCAGTCCCTCCATAGCGGGAGCTAAAGATACGCAGTATTTT.

CDR3: CSAQRTGPFGYTF. CDR3 DNA sequence: TGCAGTGCCCAGAGGACGGGTCCCTTTGGCTACACCTTC. V gene TRBV20-1 combines with J gene TRBJ1-2, with no clear D. The CDR3 contains 13 residues. The V gene lost 6 bases and the J gene lost 7 bases, with 18 bases spanning the gap. The germline CDR1 and CDR2 sequences are DFQATT and SNEGSKA (reference sequence).

This clonotype has ten or more counts. V gene TRBV6-2 or TRBV6-3 combines with J gene TRBJ2-5; D is undetermined. Per the germline V gene, CDR1 is MNHEY and CDR2 is SVGEGT. This CDR3 is 14 amino acids long. V was trimmed by 4 bases and J by 7 bases, leaving 16 bases between them. The CDR3 nucleotides are TGTGCCAGCAGTTCGGCCCCACCGGTGGGGACCCAGTACTTC. Translation gives CASSSAPPVGTQYF.

This clonotype has a count of ten or more. The genes are TRBV5-1 and TRBJ2-1; perhaps TRBD1 as D (6 bases). V lost 3 bases to trimming and J lost 4 bases, with 11 bases between them. The CDR3 runs to 14 residues. The germline V gene has CDR1 SGHRS and CDR2 YFSETQ. CDR3 nucleotide sequence: TGCGCCAGCAGCTCACAGGGAACGTACAATGAGCAGTTCTTC. It codes for CASSSQGTYNEQFF.

This clonotype was recorded many times. The J gene is TRBJ1-2, the V gene TRBV5-1, with D possibly matching TRBD1 (5 bases). This CDR3 is built from 12 residues. Germline-derived CDR1 and CDR2 are SGHRS and YFSETQ. The ends were cut back, 3 bases at V and 9 bases at J, with 12 bases in the middle. The DNA for the CDR3 is TGCGCCAGCAGCTGGGACCTGATGCGCTACACCTTC. This sequence encodes CASSWDLMRYTF.

This clonotype was seen ten or more times. This sequence joins TRBV7-8 and TRBJ1-5, with D hard to call. V lost 5 bases, J lost 6 bases, and 17 bases lay in between. CDR3 length: 15 amino acids. The V gene's germline CDR1 is SGHVS and CDR2 FQNEAQ. The chain's CDR3 is CASSRRRVLGQPQHF. CDR3 DNA: TGTGCCAGCAGCCGACGCCGGGTTCTCGGTCAGCCCCAGCATTTT.

This clonotype has a count of ten or more. This chain connects TRBV24-1 to TRBJ1-2; maybe TRBD1 (6 bases). Trimming took off 9 bases at V and 2 bases at J, with 15 bases between the two ends. The germline gives CDR1 KGHDR, CDR2 SFDVKD. The CDR3 contains 14 residues. Here the CDR3 reads CATPGTYENYGYTF. In DNA, the CDR3 is TGTGCCACCCCTGGGACATACGAAAACTATGGCTACACCTTC.

The table lists this clonotype with many counts. The rearrangement joins TRBV6-5 to TRBJ2-5; D may be TRBD1 or TRBD2 (5 bases each). This CDR3 has 13 residues. Germline CDR1 reads MNHEY; CDR2 reads SVGAGI. V was trimmed by 2 bases and J by 4 bases, leaving 8 bases between them. Written as DNA, the CDR3 is TGTGCCAGCAGTTACGGGGGTCTAGAGACCCAGTACTTC. As protein: CASSYGGLETQYF.